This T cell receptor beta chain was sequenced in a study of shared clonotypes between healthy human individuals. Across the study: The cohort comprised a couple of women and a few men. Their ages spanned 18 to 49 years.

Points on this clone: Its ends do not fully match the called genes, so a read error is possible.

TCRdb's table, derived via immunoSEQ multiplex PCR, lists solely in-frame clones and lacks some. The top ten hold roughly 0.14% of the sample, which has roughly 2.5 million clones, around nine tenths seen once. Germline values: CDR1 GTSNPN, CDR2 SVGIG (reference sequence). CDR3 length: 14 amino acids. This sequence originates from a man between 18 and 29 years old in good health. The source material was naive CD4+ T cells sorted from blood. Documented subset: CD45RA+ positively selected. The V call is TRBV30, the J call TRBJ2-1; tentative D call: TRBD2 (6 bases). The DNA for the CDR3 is TGTGCCTGGAGTGATCTAGCGCGCTACAGTGAGCAGTTCTTC. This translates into CAWSDLARYSEQFF.